Listed below are T cell receptor beta chains from one sample, sequenced in a study of radiation and T cells in renal cell carcinoma. Produced via immunoSEQ multiplex PCR; TCRdb's table is partial and in-frame only. This sample has over 15,000 clones, with roughly two thirds found just once. The sample here was tumor tissue, taken from a patient whose treatment included radiotherapy and nephrectomy. The source of these receptors is an older woman with renal cell carcinoma. Both conserved end residues are part of each CDR3. Fields, in order: CDR3 protein, CDR3 DNA, J gene, D gene, clone size, V gene. D genes are given only for firm matches. Part of the rows lack a size; the others show once, few, many or a class for expanded clones.

cdr3_aa: CAWSRAGGGGSPLHF
cdr3_nt: TGTGCCTGGAGTAGGGCAGGGGGCGGGGGTTCACCCCTCCACTTT
j_call: TRBJ1-6
d_call: TRBD1
clone_size: few
v_call: TRBV30

cdr3_aa: CASSGDSYEQYF
cdr3_nt: TGTGCCAGCAGTGGAGACAGCTACGAGCAGTACTTC
j_call: TRBJ2-7
d_call: .
clone_size: .
v_call: TRBV6-1

cdr3_aa: CAWGGQGLVSPLHF
cdr3_nt: TGTGCCTGGGGGGGACAGGGGTTGGTTTCACCCCTCCACTTT
j_call: TRBJ1-6
d_call: TRBD1
clone_size: .
v_call: TRBV30

cdr3_aa: CASSLVPAGGHTDTQYF
cdr3_nt: TGTGCCAGCAGCTTAGTACCAGCGGGGGGCCACACAGATACGCAGTATTTT
j_call: TRBJ2-3
d_call: TRBD2
clone_size: .
v_call: TRBV7-2

cdr3_aa: CASSVEKKGGKSTDTQYF
cdr3_nt: TGTGCCAGCAGCGTAGAAAAAAAGGGAGGGAAAAGCACAGATACGCAGTATTTT
j_call: TRBJ2-3
d_call: TRBD2
clone_size: .
v_call: TRBV9

cdr3_aa: CASSPRTSGLTDTGELFF
cdr3_nt: TGTGCCAGCAGCCCCAGGACTAGCGGGTTAACGGACACCGGGGAGCTGTTTTTT
j_call: TRBJ2-2
d_call: TRBD2
clone_size: few
v_call: TRBV11-2

cdr3_aa: CASQGVYGYTF
cdr3_nt: TGTGCCAGCCAGGGCGTATATGGCTACACCTTC
j_call: TRBJ1-2
d_call: .
clone_size: .
v_call: TRBV6-5

cdr3_aa: CASSKENWDREVNTEAFF
cdr3_nt: TGTGCCAGCAGCAAAGAAAATTGGGACAGGGAGGTGAACACTGAAGCTTTCTTT
j_call: TRBJ1-1
d_call: .
clone_size: few
v_call: TRBV21-1

cdr3_aa: CASSSEIYNEQFF
cdr3_nt: TGTGCCAGCAGCTCCGAGATATACAATGAGCAGTTCTTC
j_call: TRBJ2-1
d_call: .
clone_size: .
v_call: TRBV7-2

cdr3_aa: CASSPGTGLINEQFF
cdr3_nt: TGTGCCAGTAGCCCCGGGACAGGGTTAATCAATGAGCAGTTCTTC
j_call: TRBJ2-1
d_call: TRBD1
clone_size: medium-sized
v_call: TRBV19

cdr3_aa: CASSEPRGRGEKLFF
cdr3_nt: TGTGCCAGCAGTGAACCTAGGGGGCGAGGGGAAAAACTGTTTTTT
j_call: TRBJ1-4
d_call: TRBD1
clone_size: .
v_call: TRBV6-1

cdr3_aa: CASMGGQGGNQPQHF
cdr3_nt: TGTGCCAGTATGGGGGGACAGGGAGGCAATCAGCCCCAGCATTTT
j_call: TRBJ1-5
d_call: TRBD1
clone_size: few
v_call: TRBV19

cdr3_aa: CASSPDSGNQPQHF
cdr3_nt: TGTGCCAGCTCACCGGACAGCGGCAATCAGCCCCAGCATTTT
j_call: TRBJ1-5
d_call: .
clone_size: .
v_call: TRBV18

cdr3_aa: CASSPEGTDNSPLHF
cdr3_nt: TGTGCCAGCTCACCAGAAGGGACAGATAATTCACCCCTCCACTTT
j_call: TRBJ1-6
d_call: TRBD1
clone_size: .
v_call: TRBV18

cdr3_aa: CASQVGTGNHEQYF
cdr3_nt: TGTGCCAGCCAAGTCGGGACAGGCAATCACGAGCAGTACTTC
j_call: TRBJ2-7
d_call: TRBD1
clone_size: .
v_call: TRBV2

cdr3_aa: CAWRAGLGISYEQYF
cdr3_nt: TGTGCCTGGAGGGCGGGACTAGGGATCTCCTACGAGCAGTACTTC
j_call: TRBJ2-7
d_call: TRBD2
clone_size: few
v_call: TRBV30

cdr3_aa: CASSPGGRLQETQYF
cdr3_nt: TGTGCCAGCAGCCCCGGGGGTCGACTCCAAGAGACCCAGTACTTC
j_call: TRBJ2-5
d_call: .
clone_size: few
v_call: TRBV7-3

cdr3_aa: CASSLRGRADTQYF
cdr3_nt: TGCGCCAGCAGCTTGAGGGGGCGGGCAGATACGCAGTATTTT
j_call: TRBJ2-3
d_call: TRBD1
clone_size: .
v_call: TRBV5-1

cdr3_aa: CASSSGTSGYNEQFF
cdr3_nt: TGTGCCAGCAGCTCCGGGACTAGCGGCTACAATGAGCAGTTCTTC
j_call: TRBJ2-1
d_call: TRBD2
clone_size: .
v_call: TRBV11-3

cdr3_aa: CASSLEFGVKAFF
cdr3_nt: TGTGCCAGCAGCTTAGAATTCGGAGTGAAAGCTTTCTTT
j_call: TRBJ1-1
d_call: .
clone_size: few
v_call: TRBV11-3

cdr3_aa: CASTPVWGVGEAFF
cdr3_nt: TGTGCCAGCACCCCGGTTTGGGGTGTGGGTGAAGCTTTCTTT
j_call: TRBJ1-1
d_call: .
clone_size: .
v_call: TRBV7-9

cdr3_aa: CAKPGQVGSPLHF
cdr3_nt: TGTGCTAAGCCGGGACAGGTTGGTTCACCCCTCCACTTT
j_call: TRBJ1-6
d_call: TRBD1
clone_size: .
v_call: TRBV12-5

cdr3_aa: CASSFGPYEQYF
cdr3_nt: TGTGCCAGCAGCTTTGGTCCCTACGAGCAGTACTTC
j_call: TRBJ2-7
d_call: .
clone_size: .
v_call: TRBV7-2

cdr3_aa: CASSLGSRGSQAEQFF
cdr3_nt: TGTGCCAGCAGCTTAGGTTCGCGGGGCTCCCAGGCTGAGCAGTTCTTC
j_call: TRBJ2-1
d_call: .
clone_size: .
v_call: TRBV7-2

cdr3_aa: CASTATGYGYTF
cdr3_nt: TGTGCCAGCACCGCAACAGGGTACGGCTACACCTTC
j_call: TRBJ1-2
d_call: .
clone_size: .
v_call: TRBV2

cdr3_aa: CASSVSSGGEKLFF
cdr3_nt: TGTGCCAGCAGCGTATCTTCGGGAGGTGAAAAACTGTTTTTT
j_call: TRBJ1-4
d_call: .
clone_size: few
v_call: TRBV9

cdr3_aa: CASSRGRLSYEQYF
cdr3_nt: TGTGCCAGCAGCAGAGGTAGATTGAGCTACGAGCAGTACTTC
j_call: TRBJ2-7
d_call: .
clone_size: once
v_call: TRBV5-8

cdr3_aa: CASSLGVRVGETQYF
cdr3_nt: TGTGCCAGCAGCTTAGGTGTCAGGGTAGGAGAGACCCAGTACTTC
j_call: TRBJ2-5
d_call: .
clone_size: .
v_call: TRBV7-9

cdr3_aa: CASSYSMIRGYEQYF
cdr3_nt: TGTGCCAGCAGTTACTCGATGATCCGGGGTTACGAGCAGTACTTC
j_call: TRBJ2-7
d_call: .
clone_size: .
v_call: TRBV6-5

cdr3_aa: CASSGTGYNEQFF
cdr3_nt: TGTGCCAGTAGTGGGACAGGCTACAATGAGCAGTTCTTC
j_call: TRBJ2-1
d_call: TRBD1
clone_size: .
v_call: TRBV19

cdr3_aa: CASTNGQRTDTQYF
cdr3_nt: TGTGCCAGCACTAACGGACAGCGCACAGATACGCAGTATTTT
j_call: TRBJ2-3
d_call: .
clone_size: .
v_call: TRBV7-2

cdr3_aa: CAWSGTGTWGEKLFF
cdr3_nt: TGTGCCTGGAGTGGCACCGGGACCTGGGGTGAAAAACTGTTTTTT
j_call: TRBJ1-4
d_call: .
clone_size: .
v_call: TRBV30

cdr3_aa: CASSPRTANTGELFF
cdr3_nt: TGTGCCAGTAGTCCCCGGACAGCCAACACCGGGGAGCTGTTTTTT
j_call: TRBJ2-2
d_call: .
clone_size: .
v_call: TRBV19

cdr3_aa: CASSRDRGIYEQYF
cdr3_nt: TGTGCCAGCTCACGAGACAGGGGAATCTACGAGCAGTACTTC
j_call: TRBJ2-7
d_call: TRBD1
clone_size: .
v_call: TRBV18

cdr3_aa: CASSQIRKGAGSPLHF
cdr3_nt: TGTGCCAGCAGCCAAATCCGGAAGGGGGCTGGTTCACCCCTCCACTTT
j_call: TRBJ1-6
d_call: TRBD1
clone_size: medium-sized
v_call: TRBV4-2

cdr3_aa: CASSTDRGRQETQYF
cdr3_nt: TGCGCCAGCAGCACGGACAGGGGGCGCCAAGAGACCCAGTACTTC
j_call: TRBJ2-5
d_call: TRBD1
clone_size: .
v_call: TRBV5-1

cdr3_aa: CASTPMGNPSGGGYTF
cdr3_nt: TGTGCCAGCACCCCAATGGGGAATCCCTCTGGTGGCGGCTACACCTTC
j_call: TRBJ1-2
d_call: .
clone_size: few
v_call: TRBV9

cdr3_aa: CASSQVDSALYGYTF
cdr3_nt: TGTGCCAGCAGCCAAGTAGACAGTGCCCTTTATGGCTACACCTTC
j_call: TRBJ1-2
d_call: .
clone_size: .
v_call: TRBV14

cdr3_aa: CASRPRQGANYGYTF
cdr3_nt: TGTGCCAGCAGACCCCGACAGGGGGCTAACTATGGCTACACCTTC
j_call: TRBJ1-2
d_call: TRBD1
clone_size: .
v_call: TRBV6-5

cdr3_aa: CASSLDPGHRAGNTIYF
cdr3_nt: TGTGCCAGCAGCCTAGACCCAGGGCACAGGGCTGGAAACACCATATATTTT
j_call: TRBJ1-3
d_call: .
clone_size: few
v_call: TRBV7-2

cdr3_aa: CASSLWGEETQYF
cdr3_nt: TGCGCCAGCAGCTTATGGGGGGAAGAGACCCAGTACTTC
j_call: TRBJ2-5
d_call: .
clone_size: .
v_call: TRBV5-1

cdr3_aa: CASSNSQGPYEQYF
cdr3_nt: TGTGCCAGCAGTAATAGCCAGGGTCCTTACGAGCAGTACTTC
j_call: TRBJ2-7
d_call: .
clone_size: .
v_call: TRBV27

cdr3_aa: CASSQSGTLSSYEQYF
cdr3_nt: TGTGCCAGCAGCCAATCCGGGACATTAAGCTCCTACGAGCAGTACTTC
j_call: TRBJ2-7
d_call: .
clone_size: once
v_call: TRBV4-2

cdr3_aa: CASSPGDRDLYEQYF
cdr3_nt: TGCGCCAGCAGCCCCGGCGACAGGGACCTCTACGAGCAGTACTTC
j_call: TRBJ2-7
d_call: TRBD1
clone_size: .
v_call: TRBV5-1

cdr3_aa: CASSQDQGATNEKLFF
cdr3_nt: TGTGCCAGCAGCCAAGATCAGGGAGCAACTAATGAAAAACTGTTTTTT
j_call: TRBJ1-4
d_call: .
clone_size: .
v_call: TRBV4-2

cdr3_aa: CASSLAGGYNEQFF
cdr3_nt: TGTGCCAGCAGCTTGGCTGGGGGGTACAATGAGCAGTTCTTC
j_call: TRBJ2-1
d_call: .
clone_size: .
v_call: TRBV7-9

cdr3_aa: CASSYNRDSNGYTF
cdr3_nt: TGCGCCAGCAGCTATAACCGGGACAGTAATGGCTACACCTTC
j_call: TRBJ1-2
d_call: TRBD1
clone_size: .
v_call: TRBV5-1

cdr3_aa: CASSERRQTEAFF
cdr3_nt: TGTGCCAGCAGTGAACGGAGACAGACTGAAGCTTTCTTT
j_call: TRBJ1-1
d_call: .
clone_size: few
v_call: TRBV2

cdr3_aa: CASSSGLAGQRTDTQYF
cdr3_nt: TGTGCCAGCAGCTCAGGACTAGCGGGGCAAAGAACAGATACGCAGTATTTT
j_call: TRBJ2-3
d_call: TRBD2
clone_size: .
v_call: TRBV7-2